A selection of T cell receptor beta chains follows, all from one sample in a study of beta chain features in type 1 diabetes. Sequencing used immunoSEQ multiplex PCR; TCRdb keeps in-frame clones, though not all of them. The sample carries 600,000 to 700,000 clones, 9.5% to 15% recorded once. Sequencing was carried out using naive CD4+ T cells from blood. These receptors were taken from a man aged 30 to 45 with type 1 diabetes. Both conserved end residues are part of each CDR3. The order of the fields is CDR3 length, clone size, J gene, V gene, D gene, CDR3 protein, CDR3 DNA. D genes are given only for firm matches. The listing skips clone size in some rows; elsewhere it reads once, few, many or a size class.

>15|-|TRBJ2-5|TRBV14|TRBD1
CASSDRQGTPETQYF
TGTGCCAGCAGCGACCGACAGGGGACCCCAGAGACCCAGTACTTC
>15|few|TRBJ2-1|TRBV10-3|TRBD2
CAISAGTSGGNEQFF
TGTGCCATCAGTGCAGGGACTAGCGGGGGGAATGAGCAGTTCTTC
>17|few|TRBJ2-5|TRBV4-3|-
CASSQYTRRPGEETQYF
TGCGCCAGCAGCCAATATACTCGGAGGCCTGGGGAAGAGACCCAGTACTTC
>13|few|TRBJ2-1|TRBV5-1|-
CASSLALLSEQFF
TGCGCCAGCAGCTTGGCCCTCCTCTCTGAGCAGTTCTTC
>16|-|TRBJ2-7|TRBV21-1|-
CASSSRDRGSSYEQYF
TGTGCCAGCAGCTCACGGGACAGGGGATCCTCCTACGAGCAGTACTTC
>16|few|TRBJ2-2|TRBV7-3|TRBD2
CASSLTSGGYTGELFF
TGTGCCAGCAGCTTAACTAGCGGGGGCTACACCGGGGAGCTGTTTTTT
>13|-|TRBJ1-5|TRBV4-3|-
CAGRGVFDQPQHF
TGCGCCGGCCGGGGCGTATTCGATCAGCCCCAGCATTTT
>16|-|TRBJ2-2|TRBV7-2|TRBD2
CASSLYSGGSTGELFF
TGTGCCAGCAGCCTCTACAGCGGGGGGAGCACCGGGGAGCTGTTTTTT
>16|-|TRBJ2-7|TRBV7-9|-
CASSGATGQSSYEQYF
TGTGCCAGCAGCGGCGCAACAGGGCAAAGCTCCTACGAGCAGTACTTC
>15|-|TRBJ1-2|TRBV5-6|TRBD1
CASSIPGQGLGGYTF
TGTGCCAGCAGCATACCGGGACAGGGCTTAGGTGGCTACACCTTC
>13|-|TRBJ1-6|TRBV6-5|-
CASRSMGNSPLHF
TGTGCCAGCAGGTCCATGGGGAATTCACCCCTCCACTTT
>19|-|TRBJ2-3|TRBV7-2|TRBD2
CASSSHSGGLAEGTDTQYF
TGTGCCAGCAGCTCACATTCTGGGGGACTAGCGGAGGGCACAGATACGCAGTATTTT
>14|few|TRBJ2-6|TRBV6-6|-
CASSTGFGANVLTF
TGTGCCAGCAGTACAGGGTTTGGGGCCAACGTCCTGACTTTC
>14|few|TRBJ1-5|TRBV18|-
CASSPREGNQPQHF
TGTGCCAGCTCACCACGGGAAGGCAATCAGCCCCAGCATTTT
>14|-|TRBJ2-4|TRBV19|-
CASREPTGVDIQYF
TGTGCCAGTCGGGAACCAACAGGTGTGGACATTCAGTACTTC
>15|-|TRBJ1-2|TRBV29-1|TRBD1
CSVSRDRGGSYGYTF
TGCAGCGTCTCCAGGGACAGGGGTGGGAGCTATGGCTACACCTTC